The TCR beta chain described here comes from a study of T cell changes during pregnancy in multiple sclerosis. Sequenced by immunoSEQ multiplex PCR; TCRdb stores in-frame clones only, minus some. The sample has under 50,000 clones; approximately 90% are singletons. This CDR3 comprises 13 residues. Trimming shortened V by 4 bases and J by 3 bases, and 10 bases separated the two germline ends. Looked up from germline, CDR1 is MGHRA and CDR2 is YSYEKL. This sequence originates from a female donor with multiple sclerosis, enrolled in a pregnancy study. Sequenced here: CD8+ T cells from peripheral blood mononuclear cells, sampled in the first trimester of pregnancy. J is TRBJ2-7 and V is TRBV4-1; a possible D gene is TRBD2 (5 bases). The CDR3 loop reads CASSPGLIYEQYF. DNA of the CDR3: TGCGCCAGCAGCCCCGGACTGATCTACGAGCAGTACTTC.